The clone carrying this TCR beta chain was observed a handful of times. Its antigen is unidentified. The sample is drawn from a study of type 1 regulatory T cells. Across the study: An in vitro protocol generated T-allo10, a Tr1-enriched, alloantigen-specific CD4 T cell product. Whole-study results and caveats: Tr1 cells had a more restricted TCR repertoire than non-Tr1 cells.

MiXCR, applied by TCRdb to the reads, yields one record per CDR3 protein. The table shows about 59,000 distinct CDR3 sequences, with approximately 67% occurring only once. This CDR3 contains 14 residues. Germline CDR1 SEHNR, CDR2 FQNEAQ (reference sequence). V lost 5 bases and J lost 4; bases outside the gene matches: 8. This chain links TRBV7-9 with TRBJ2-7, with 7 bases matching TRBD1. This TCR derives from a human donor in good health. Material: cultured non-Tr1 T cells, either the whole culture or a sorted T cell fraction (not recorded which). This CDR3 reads CASSHQRGLYEQYF. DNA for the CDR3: TGTGCCAGCAGCCACCAAAGGGGGCTTTACGAGCAGTACTTC.